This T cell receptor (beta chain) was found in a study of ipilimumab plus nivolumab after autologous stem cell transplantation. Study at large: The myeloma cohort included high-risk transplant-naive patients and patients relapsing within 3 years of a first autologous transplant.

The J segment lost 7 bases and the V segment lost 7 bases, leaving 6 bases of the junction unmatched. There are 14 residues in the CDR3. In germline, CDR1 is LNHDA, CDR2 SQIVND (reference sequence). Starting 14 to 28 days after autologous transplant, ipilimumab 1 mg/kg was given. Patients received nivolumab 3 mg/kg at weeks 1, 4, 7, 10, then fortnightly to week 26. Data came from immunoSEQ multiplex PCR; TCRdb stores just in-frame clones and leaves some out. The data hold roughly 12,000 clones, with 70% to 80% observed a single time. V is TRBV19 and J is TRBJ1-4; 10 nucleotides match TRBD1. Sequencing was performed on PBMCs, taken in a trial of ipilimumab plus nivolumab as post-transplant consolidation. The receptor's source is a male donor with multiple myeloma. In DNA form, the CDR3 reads TGTGCCAGTACCCAGGGACAGGGGCTTGAAAAACTGTTTTTT. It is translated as CASTQGQGLEKLFF.